Presented here are 18 T cell receptor beta chains from one specimen sequenced in a study of shared clonotypes between healthy human individuals. The method was immunoSEQ multiplex PCR; TCRdb's version includes in-frame clones alone and lacks a portion of them. The table records some 490,000 clones, approximately 82% of them present only once. Sequencing input: PBMCs. The receptor set was obtained from a woman aged 40 to 50 in good health. Some clones in this sample may be carry-over from other donors' samples.

The chain recombines TRBV27 with TRBJ2-1; tentatively, D is TRBD1 or TRBD2 (5 bases each). Trimming took off 3 bases at V and 0 bases at J, with 12 bases between the two ends. This CDR3 is built from 16 residues. CDR1 and CDR2 (germline): MNHEY, SMNVEV (reference sequence). CDR3 loop: CASSFRDPSSYNEQFF. CDR3 DNA sequence: TGTGCCAGCAGTTTCCGGGACCCGAGCTCCTACAATGAGCAGTTCTTC.

The CDR3 coding sequence is TGTGCCAGCAGCTCCCCGCAGCGGGGGCCGGGCTACGAGCAGTACTTC. The encoded protein is CASSSPQRGPGYEQYF. The rearrangement links TRBV7-9 to TRBJ2-7; the match to TRBD2 covers 8 bases. Germline V gene lookup returns CDR1 SEHNR and CDR2 FQNEAQ (reference sequence). This CDR3 region has 16 residues. With 4 bases clipped from V and 3 bases from J, the junction kept 11 bases outside the gene matches.

The J gene is TRBJ1-1, the V gene TRBV30; D gene ambiguous. Trimming pared 4 bases from V and 4 bases from J, leaving 16 bases between. The CDR3 covers 14 residues. CDR1 GTSNPN and CDR2 SVGIG come from the germline V gene (reference sequence). CDR3 nucleotide sequence: TGTGCCTGGACCTTGATTGGGGTCGGCACTGAAGCTTTCTTT. This encodes CAWTLIGVGTEAFF.

In regard to this clone: Other DNA sequences of this sample code for an identical CDR3. The chain has TRBV7-2 and TRBJ2-7, with D perhaps TRBD2 (6 bases). V dropped 0 bases and J dropped 4 bases, with 7 bases sitting between them. The CDR3 length is 13 residues. Germline assignment: CDR1 SGHTA and CDR2 FQGNSA. CDR3 sequence: CASSLAGGYEQYF. The CDR3 coding sequence is TGTGCCAGCAGCTTAGCGGGAGGTTACGAGCAGTACTTC.

This clone was counted many times. The chain carries TRBV27 and TRBJ2-5, with D possibly TRBD2 on 6 matching bases. The length of the CDR3 is 14 residues. Trimming removed 5 bases from V and 2 bases from J, with 12 bases in between. From germline, CDR1 is MNHEY and CDR2 SMNVEV (reference sequence). The CDR3 region has the DNA TGTGCCAGCAGTGCCCTAGCGAGTCAAGAGACCCAGTACTTC. Residues: CASSALASQETQYF.

The rearrangement uses TRBV10-3 and TRBJ2-3; 11 nucleotides line up with TRBD2. Germline values: CDR1 ENHRY, CDR2 SYGVKD. V shed 0 bases, J shed 5 bases, and the junction held 7 bases outside the gene matches. The CDR3 extends over 17 amino acids. The CDR3 sequence is CAISESETSGKGDTQYF. The CDR3, as DNA: TGTGCCATCAGTGAGTCTGAGACTAGCGGGAAGGGAGATACGCAGTATTTT.

The rearrangement uses TRBV7-9 and TRBJ2-5, with TRBD2 identical over 10 bases. This CDR3 comprises 15 residues. The germline gives CDR1 SEHNR, CDR2 FQNEAQ (reference sequence). V shed 4 bases, J shed 3 bases, and the junction held 5 bases outside the gene matches. The CDR3 DNA is TGTGCCAGCAGCTCGTCCGGGACTAGCGAAGAGACCCAGTACTTC. This encodes CASSSSGTSEETQYF.

The CDR3 is CASSLARQTYEQYF. In nucleotides, the CDR3 is TGTGCCAGCAGCTTAGCGCGGCAGACCTACGAGCAGTACTTC. This sequence joins TRBV7-8 and TRBJ2-7; D not resolved. Germline V gives CDR1 SGHVS, CDR2 FQNEAQ. The germline V and J ends were trimmed by 0 bases and 2 bases, with 8 bases remaining between them. There are 14 residues in the CDR3. The variable domain in full, with the rest retrieved from reference TRBV7-8 and TRBJ2-7, is GAGVSQSPRYKVAKRGQDVALRCDPISGHVSLFWYQQALGQGPEFLTYFQNEAQLDKSGLPSDRFFAERPEGSVSTLKIQRTQQEDSAVYLCASSLARQTYEQYFGPGTRLTVT.

CDR3 nucleotide sequence: TGTGCCAGCAGCCCGCCGGCAGGCCGGTTGAACACTGAAGCTTTCTTT. It translates to CASSPPAGRLNTEAFF. The rearrangement uses TRBV7-8 and TRBJ1-1, with D hard to call. The CDR3 spans 16 residues. V shed 5 bases and J shed 0 bases, with 16 bases lying between them. The V gene's germline CDR1 is SGHVS and CDR2 FQNEAQ.

The chain has TRBV9 and TRBJ2-3, with TRBD2 as a possible D gene (7 bases). CDR1 SGDLS and CDR2 YYNGEE come from the germline V gene. The V and J ends lost 1 base and 0 bases respectively, with 15 bases between them. This CDR3 spans 17 amino acids. CDR3 residues: CASSVRGGPGSTDTQYF. The CDR3 bases are TGTGCCAGCAGCGTAAGGGGGGGCCCCGGGAGCACAGATACGCAGTATTTT.

The chain employs TRBV5-1 and TRBJ1-1, with 7 bases identical to TRBD1. V lost 5 bases to trimming and J lost 4 bases; unmatched junction nucleotides: 8. Germline loops: CDR1 SGHRS, CDR2 YFSETQ. The CDR3 extends over 14 amino acids. The CDR3 is CASSSGTAGTEAFF. CDR3 in DNA: TGCGCCAGCAGTTCCGGGACAGCGGGCACTGAAGCTTTCTTT.

This chain joins TRBV14 and TRBJ2-7, with D possibly matching TRBD1 (6 bases). Deletions cut 4 bases from V and 2 bases from J, with 15 bases between. In germline, CDR1 is SGHDN, CDR2 FVKESK. The CDR3 spans 15 residues. CDR3: CASSRYRGGPYEQYF. The CDR3 DNA sequence: TGTGCCAGCAGCCGCTACCGAGGGGGTCCCTACGAGCAGTACTTC. The variable domain in full, completed from reference TRBV14 and TRBJ2-7, reads EAGVTQFPSHSVIEKGQTVTLRCDPISGHDNLYWYRRVMGKEIKFLLHFVKESKQDESGMPNNRFLAERTGGTYSTLKVQPAELEDSGVYFCASSRYRGGPYEQYFGPGTRLTVT.

The V gene is TRBV4-2, the J gene TRBJ2-3; 7 nucleotides match TRBD1. CDR3 length: 12 amino acids. V lost 4 bases and J lost 8; bases outside the gene matches: 3. Germline lookup yields CDR1 LGHNA and CDR2 YNFKEQ. CDR3: CASSLPGGTQYF. For the CDR3, the DNA is TGTGCCAGCAGCCTCCCAGGGGGTACGCAGTATTTT.

This clone was seen more than once but under ten times. The rearrangement joins TRBV29-1 to TRBJ2-5, with a weak D call TRBD1 (6 bases). Germline V lookup: CDR1 SQVTM, CDR2 ANQGSEA. The CDR3 runs to 11 residues. Trimming removed 4 bases at V and 5 bases at J, with 8 bases between. The CDR3 sequence is CSVAQGETQYF. Written as DNA, the CDR3 is TGCAGCGTTGCCCAGGGGGAGACCCAGTACTTC.

The chain joins TRBV19 to TRBJ2-2, with TRBD2 identical over 13 bases. CDR1 and CDR2 from the germline V gene are LNHDA and SQIVND (reference sequence). The CDR3 length is 15 residues. The J segment lost 8 bases and the V segment lost 8 bases, leaving 8 bases of the junction unmatched. The CDR3 loop reads CASSGLAGEPGELFF. The DNA of the CDR3 is TGTGCCAGTTCTGGACTAGCGGGAGAACCGGGGGAGCTGTTTTTT.

This clone was observed a single time. The chain uses TRBV5-1 and TRBJ2-7; 9 bases match TRBD1. This CDR3 contains 14 residues. Trimming took 4 bases from V and 3 from J; bases not matched to a gene: 5. Germline CDR1 SGHRS, CDR2 YFSETQ. The CDR3 nucleotides are TGCGCCAGCAGCAGCCGGGACAGGGACTACGAGCAGTACTTC. It is translated as CASSSRDRDYEQYF.

This chain's CDR3 is CASHRGRGNEQFF. The CDR3 region has the DNA TGTGCCAGCCATCGTGGAAGAGGGAATGAGCAGTTCTTC. This chain links TRBV6-5 with TRBJ2-1, with D tentatively TRBD2 (5 bases). This CDR3 has 13 residues. From germline, CDR1 is MNHEY and CDR2 SVGAGI. V was shortened by 8 bases and J by 7 bases, with 15 bases between the two germline ends.

V is TRBV11-3 and J is TRBJ2-3; 7 nucleotides agree with TRBD1. The J segment lost 8 bases and the V segment lost 3 bases, leaving 2 bases of the junction unmatched. The CDR3 contains 12 residues. Germline CDR1 and CDR2: SGHNT and YENEEA. Here the CDR3 reads CASSFRQGTQYF. In DNA, the CDR3 is TGTGCCAGCAGCTTCCGACAGGGTACGCAGTATTTT. Combining the CDR3 with reference TRBV11-3 and TRBJ2-3 gives the whole variable domain EAGVVQSPRYKIIEKKQPVAFWCNPISGHNTLYWYLQNLGQGPELLIRYENEEAVDDSQLPKDRFSAERLKGVDSTLKIQPAELGDSAVYLCASSFRQGTQYFGPGTRLTVL.